Presented here are 25 T cell receptor beta chains from one specimen sequenced in a study of blood T cell repertoires in COVID-19. Profiled with immunoSEQ multiplex PCR; TCRdb holds only in-frame clones, not every one. Here the sample spans more than 110,000 clones, 70% to 90% being singletons. Sequencing used peripheral blood. The receptors stem from a woman aged 80 or older with acute or convalescent COVID-19.

V usage is TRBV19 and J usage is TRBJ2-1, with a weak D call TRBD1 (6 bases). This CDR3 is built from 13 residues. Per the germline V gene, CDR1 is LNHDA and CDR2 is SQIVND (reference sequence). The V gene lost 7 bases and the J gene lost 10 bases, with 17 bases spanning the gap. In nucleotides, the CDR3 is TGTGCCAGTATCCCGGATGGGGGCTGGGAGCAGTTCTTC. As protein: CASIPDGGWEQFF.

V and J are TRBV5-1 and TRBJ1-4, with TRBD1 as a possible D gene (5 bases). CDR1 SGHRS and CDR2 YFSETQ come from the germline V gene. V lost 4 bases and J lost 4, with 11 bases in between. The CDR3 spans 14 residues. This chain's CDR3 is CASSAQALNEKLFF. The CDR3 coding sequence is TGCGCCAGCAGCGCACAGGCTCTTAATGAAAAACTGTTTTTT.

This clone appeared a single time. The chain is built from TRBV11-2 and TRBJ2-1; 13 positions match TRBD2. Germline V gene sequence: CDR1 SGHAT, CDR2 FQNNGV. CDR3 length equals 15 residues. V was pared by 4 bases and J by 9 bases, with 6 bases of the junction left unmatched. CDR3 coding DNA: TGTGCCAGCAGCTCCGGGACTAGCGGGGTGGGTGAGCAGTTCTTC. Protein product: CASSSGTSGVGEQFF.

This clone was detected a few times. The genes are TRBV10-1 and TRBJ2-2; D possibly corresponds to TRBD1 (6 bases). CDR1 is WNHNN and CDR2 is SYGVQD in the germline V gene (reference sequence). The CDR3 is 13 residues long. V was clipped by 6 bases and J by 6 bases, with 11 bases between them. The chain's CDR3 is CASSLTGPGELFF. CDR3 in DNA: TGCGCCAGCAGCCTGACAGGTCCCGGGGAGCTGTTTTTT.

The chain joins TRBV6-2 or TRBV6-3 to TRBJ1-2; D is possibly TRBD1 (6 bases). This CDR3 is 15 amino acids long. CDR1 is MNHEY, CDR2 SVGEGT, per germline. Trimming left V 2 bases short and J 4 bases short, with 14 bases between. CDR3 bases: TGTGCCAGCAGTTACAGCCCGGACAGAAGCTATGGCTACACCTTC. It specifies CASSYSPDRSYGYTF.

In this sample, this clone turned up once. V is TRBV30 and J is TRBJ1-1; perhaps TRBD1 as D (6 bases). Trimming removed 1 base from V and 8 bases from J, with 8 bases in between. The CDR3 extends over 11 amino acids. Germline V gene lookup returns CDR1 GTSNPN and CDR2 SVGIG (reference sequence). DNA of the CDR3: TGTGCCTGGAGTGAAGGGGGAGAAGCTTTCTTT. This gives the protein CAWSEGGEAFF.

The CDR3 region has the DNA TGTGCCAGTAGTATAGGGAGAGGCCTCAATCAGCCCCAGCATTTT. Translating gives CASSIGRGLNQPQHF. The chain joins TRBV19 to TRBJ1-5; D gene uncertain. Trimming cost V 1 base and J 3 bases, with 10 bases left between them. Germline values: CDR1 LNHDA, CDR2 SQIVND (reference sequence). CDR3 length: 15 residues.

The V gene is TRBV28, the J gene TRBJ1-1, with D possibly matching TRBD1 (5 bases). This CDR3 comprises 15 residues. The germline CDR1 and CDR2 sequences are MDHEN and SYDVKM. Trimming shortened V by 3 bases and J by 1 base, and 12 bases separated the two germline ends. This CDR3 reads CASSLFPGGNTEAFF. Written as DNA, the CDR3 is TGTGCCAGCAGTTTGTTCCCGGGGGGGAACACTGAAGCTTTCTTT.

This chain uses TRBV2 with TRBJ1-5, with 8 positions matching TRBD1. J gave up 0 bases and V 5 bases, and 3 bases lay outside the gene matches. The CDR3 is 15 amino acids. Germline-derived CDR1 and CDR2 are SNHLY and FYNNEI. The CDR3 loop reads CASSLGQGSNQPQHF. In nucleotides, the CDR3 is TGTGCCAGCAGTCTAGGACAGGGTAGCAATCAGCCCCAGCATTTT. The full variable domain, in which reference TRBV2 and TRBJ1-5 provide the parts outside the CDR3, is EPEVTQTPSHQVTQMGQEVILRCVPISNHLYFYWYRQILGQKVEFLVSFYNNEISEKSEIFDDQFSVERPDGSNFTLKIRSTKLEDSAMYFCASSLGQGSNQPQHFGDGTRLSIL.

V is TRBV18 and J is TRBJ1-4; tentatively, D is TRBD1 (6 bases). The CDR3 is 18 residues long. Trimming took 5 bases from V and 0 from J, leaving 19 bases between them. The V gene's germline CDR1 is KGHSH and CDR2 LQKENI. CDR3 in amino acids: CASSIIFDRTATNEKLFF. The CDR3 bases are TGTGCCAGCTCAATAATATTCGACAGGACAGCAACTAATGAAAAACTGTTTTTT.

V is TRBV5-4 and J is TRBJ1-2, with D possibly matching TRBD1 (5 bases). V lost 0 bases to trimming and J lost 5 bases, with 11 bases between them. The germline V gene has CDR1 SGHNT and CDR2 YYREEE (reference sequence). CDR3 size: 14 residues. For the CDR3, the DNA is TGTGCCAGCAGCTTGGATCCAGGGTGGTATGGCTACACCTTC. Translation: CASSLDPGWYGYTF.

This chain connects TRBV5-1 to TRBJ1-2; D perhaps matches TRBD1 (5 bases). The CDR3 is made up of 15 amino acids. The germline V and J ends were trimmed by 2 bases and 2 bases, with 13 bases remaining between them. CDR1 SGHRS and CDR2 YFSETQ come from the germline V gene. The CDR3: CASSFGGAGNYGYTF. In DNA form, the CDR3 reads TGCGCCAGCAGCTTTGGTGGGGCTGGGAACTATGGCTACACCTTC.

The rearrangement uses TRBV4-2 and TRBJ2-5, with D uncertain. V was cut by 1 base and J by 2 bases, with 8 bases left in between. From germline, CDR1 is LGHNA and CDR2 YNFKEQ. This CDR3 comprises 14 residues. The CDR3 loop reads CASSQVGQQETQYF. The CDR3 DNA follows: TGTGCCAGCAGCCAAGTTGGGCAGCAAGAGACCCAGTACTTC.

V is TRBV24-1 and J is TRBJ2-5, with 9 bases identical to TRBD2. Unmatched junction bases numbered 7, after V lost 4 bases and J lost 5 bases. The CDR3 consists of 15 residues. Germline V gene data show CDR1 as KGHDR and CDR2 as SFDVKD. The CDR3 loop reads CATSDAGGPGETQYF. CDR3 DNA: TGTGCCACCAGTGACGCGGGGGGGCCCGGGGAGACCCAGTACTTC.

The chain recombines TRBV4-2 with TRBJ2-3; 12 bases map to TRBD2. The germline gives CDR1 LGHNA, CDR2 YNFKEQ. The CDR3 runs 17 residues. J gave up 6 bases and V 2 bases, and 9 bases lay outside the gene matches. Here the CDR3 reads CASSQLSSGGAFDTQYF. The CDR3 DNA reads TGTGCCAGCAGCCAATTGTCTAGCGGGGGGGCCTTTGATACGCAGTATTTT.

This chain uses TRBV27 with TRBJ1-4; TRBD1 is a possible D gene (5 bases). The CDR3 totals 13 residues. V lost 8 bases, J lost 3 bases, and 10 bases lay in between. The germline CDR1 and CDR2 sequences are MNHEY and SMNVEV (reference sequence). CDR3 loop: CASAGRANEKLFF. Here the CDR3 DNA reads TGTGCCAGCGCAGGGAGGGCTAATGAAAAACTGTTTTTT.

This chain uses TRBV9 with TRBJ1-4; 9 bases match TRBD1. With V trimmed by 1 base and J by 8 bases, 15 bases remained unmatched. Looked up from germline, CDR1 is SGDLS and CDR2 is YYNGEE. CDR3 length: 18 amino acids. CDR3 in DNA: TGTGCCAGCAGCGTAAGGGATTACGCCGGGACAGGGTTGGAAAAACTGTTTTTT. Amino acids: CASSVRDYAGTGLEKLFF.

The V gene is TRBV12-5, the J gene TRBJ1-1; D perhaps matches TRBD1 (5 bases). V was pared by 1 base and J by 4 bases, with 10 bases between. The CDR3 extends over 14 amino acids. The germline V gene encodes CDR1 LGHNT and CDR2 FRNRAP. For the CDR3, the DNA is TGTGCTAGTGGTTTGGCAGGGTTGAGCACTGAAGCTTTCTTT. Amino acid sequence: CASGLAGLSTEAFF.

The chain links TRBV19 to TRBJ1-2; 7 bases are shared with TRBD1. The CDR3 consists of 15 residues. V was clipped by 5 bases and J by 0 bases; unmatched bases: 6. Germline V lookup: CDR1 LNHDA, CDR2 SQIVND (reference sequence). Written as DNA, the CDR3 is TGTGCCAGTAGTCCACAGGGGAGAGCTAACTATGGCTACACCTTC. It translates to CASSPQGRANYGYTF.

The rearrangement links TRBV23-1 to TRBJ1-2, with D maybe TRBD1 (6 bases). TRBV23-1 is an ORF, with its function uncertain. Trimming cost V 2 bases and J 0 bases, with 10 bases left between them. The CDR3 sequence is 15 residues long. The DNA for the CDR3 is TGCGCCAGCAGTCAAGACAGGAGATCTAACTATGGCTACACCTTC. Protein sequence: CASSQDRRSNYGYTF.

The rearrangement uses TRBV27 and TRBJ1-1, with D tentatively TRBD1 (5 bases). The CDR3 extends over 14 amino acids. In germline, CDR1 is MNHEY, CDR2 SMNVEV (reference sequence). Trimming left V 3 bases short and J 6 bases short, with 14 bases between. The CDR3 DNA reads as TGTGCCAGCAGTTTTGCGCAGGGCAGGGCTGAAGCTTTCTTT. Encoded protein: CASSFAQGRAEAFF.

The chain couples TRBV5-1 to TRBJ2-5; D perhaps matches TRBD1 (5 bases). Germline loops: CDR1 SGHRS, CDR2 YFSETQ. V lost 4 bases and J lost 5, with 15 bases in between. This CDR3 contains 14 residues. The CDR3 spells CASSPMGQFETQYF. Written as DNA, the CDR3 is TGCGCCAGCAGCCCGATGGGGCAGTTCGAGACCCAGTACTTC.

This clone was recorded once. The chain uses TRBV9 and TRBJ2-4; 16 bases fit TRBD2. The CDR3 consists of 15 residues. CDR1 is SGDLS, CDR2 YYNGEE, per germline. Trimming took 3 bases from V and 11 from J; bases not matched to a gene: 5. DNA of the CDR3: TGTGCCAGCAGCGCAGGGACTAGCGGGGGGGAGGTTCAGTACTTC. Translating it yields CASSAGTSGGEVQYF.

V usage is TRBV3-1 (or the pseudogene TRBV3-2) and J usage is TRBJ1-1; TRBD1 is a possible D gene (6 bases). The germline V and J ends were trimmed by 2 bases and 1 base, with 8 bases remaining between them. Germline lookup yields CDR1 LGHDT and CDR2 YNNKEL (reference sequence). CDR3 length: 14 residues. This chain's CDR3 is CASSQLQGNTEAFF. In nucleotides, the CDR3 is TGTGCCAGCAGCCAATTACAGGGGAACACTGAAGCTTTCTTT.

V gene TRBV14 combines with J gene TRBJ1-1; a possible D gene is TRBD1 (6 bases). CDR1 is SGHDN, CDR2 FVKESK, per germline. The germline V and J ends were trimmed by 0 bases and 8 bases, with 16 bases remaining between them. The CDR3 totals 15 residues. The CDR3 nucleotides are TGTGCCAGCAGCCAAGATTATTTAGGTCAGGGGGAAGCTTTCTTT. It specifies CASSQDYLGQGEAFF.